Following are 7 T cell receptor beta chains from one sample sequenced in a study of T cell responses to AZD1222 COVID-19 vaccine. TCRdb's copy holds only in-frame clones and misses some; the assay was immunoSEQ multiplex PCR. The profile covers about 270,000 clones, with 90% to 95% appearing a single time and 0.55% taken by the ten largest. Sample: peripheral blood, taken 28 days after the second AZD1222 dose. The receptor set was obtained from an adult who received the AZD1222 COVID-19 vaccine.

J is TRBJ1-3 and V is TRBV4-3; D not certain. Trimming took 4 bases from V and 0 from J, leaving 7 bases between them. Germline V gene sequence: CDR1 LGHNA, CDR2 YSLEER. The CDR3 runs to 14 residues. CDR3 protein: CASSPSRSGNTIYF. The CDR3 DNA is TGCGCCAGCAGCCCCTCACGCTCTGGAAACACCATATATTTT.

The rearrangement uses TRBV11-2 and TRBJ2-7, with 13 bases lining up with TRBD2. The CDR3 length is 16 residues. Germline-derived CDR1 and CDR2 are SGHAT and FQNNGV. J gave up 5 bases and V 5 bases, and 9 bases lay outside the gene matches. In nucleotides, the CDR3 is TGTGCCAGCAGCCCCCGGACTAGCGGGAGTCGTGACGAGCAGTACTTC. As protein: CASSPRTSGSRDEQYF.

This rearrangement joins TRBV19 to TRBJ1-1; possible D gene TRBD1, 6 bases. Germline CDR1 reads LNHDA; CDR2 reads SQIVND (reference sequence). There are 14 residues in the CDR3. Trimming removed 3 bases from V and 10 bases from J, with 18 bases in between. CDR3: CASSMAGAPGRAFF. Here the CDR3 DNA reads TGTGCCAGTAGTATGGCAGGGGCGCCAGGAAGAGCTTTCTTT.

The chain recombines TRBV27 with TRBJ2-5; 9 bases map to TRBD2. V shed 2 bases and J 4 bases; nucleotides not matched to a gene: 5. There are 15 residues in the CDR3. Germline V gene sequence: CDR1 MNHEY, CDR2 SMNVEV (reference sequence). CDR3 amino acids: CASSLAGGPGETQYF. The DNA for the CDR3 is TGTGCCAGCAGTTTAGCGGGGGGGCCGGGAGAGACCCAGTACTTC.

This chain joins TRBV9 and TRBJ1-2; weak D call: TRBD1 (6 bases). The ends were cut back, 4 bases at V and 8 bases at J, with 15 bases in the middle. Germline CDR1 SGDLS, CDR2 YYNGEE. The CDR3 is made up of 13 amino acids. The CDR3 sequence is CASSPVGGLGYTF. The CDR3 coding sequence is TGTGCCAGCAGCCCAGTAGGGGGGCTAGGCTACACCTTC.

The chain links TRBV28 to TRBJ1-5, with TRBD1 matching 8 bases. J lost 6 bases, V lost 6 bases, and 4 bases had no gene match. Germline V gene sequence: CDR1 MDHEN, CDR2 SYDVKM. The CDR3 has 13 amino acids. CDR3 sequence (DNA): TGTGCCAGCAGCTGGACAGGGTCTCAGCCCCAGCATTTT. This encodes CASSWTGSQPQHF.

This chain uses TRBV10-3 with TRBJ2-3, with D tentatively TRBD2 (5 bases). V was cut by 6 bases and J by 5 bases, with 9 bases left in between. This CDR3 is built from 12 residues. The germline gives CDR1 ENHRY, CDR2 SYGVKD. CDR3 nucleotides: TGTGCCATCAGGACGAGCGGAGATACGCAGTATTTT. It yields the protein CAIRTSGDTQYF.